These 10 T cell receptor beta chains were all obtained from the same sample, sequenced in a study of blood T cell repertoires in COVID-19. Profiling relied on immunoSEQ multiplex PCR, and the TCRdb table lists in-frame clones only, not all of them. The sample contains 30,000 to 40,000 clones, 80% to 85% of which appear only once. The specimen was peripheral blood. These receptors came from a man aged 60 to 69 with COVID-19, enrolled during active disease.

V usage is TRBV5-1 and J usage is TRBJ1-2, with 12 bases matching TRBD1. With V trimmed by 4 bases and J by 4 bases, 11 bases remained unmatched. Germline V gene data show CDR1 as SGHRS and CDR2 as YFSETQ. CDR3 size: 17 residues. The CDR3 DNA follows: TGCGCCAGCAGCCCACCGGGACAGGGGGCTTCGAGCTATGGCTACACCTTC. Protein product: CASSPPGQGASSYGYTF. Filled out from reference TRBV5-1 and TRBJ1-2, the complete variable domain reads KAGVTQTPRYLIKTRGQQVTLSCSPISGHRSVSWYQQTPGQGLQFLFEYFSETQRNKGNFPGRFSGRQFSNSRSEMNVSTLELGDSALYLCASSPPGQGASSYGYTFGSGTRLTVV.

The chain is built from TRBV25-1 and TRBJ2-5; D is unresolved. V was trimmed by 7 bases and J by 2 bases, leaving 8 bases between them. The germline V gene encodes CDR1 MGHDK and CDR2 SYGVNS. CDR3 size: 12 residues. The CDR3 DNA reads as TGTGCCAGCAACGACATTCAAGAGACCCAGTACTTC. This sequence encodes CASNDIQETQYF.

The genes are TRBV3-1 (or the pseudogene TRBV3-2) and TRBJ1-4, with unresolved D. Trimming cost V 1 base and J 5 bases, with 8 bases left between them. Germline CDR1 reads LGHDT; CDR2 reads YNNKEL (reference sequence). This CDR3 is built from 14 residues. The CDR3 is CASSQAVRNEKLFF. For the CDR3, the DNA is TGTGCCAGCAGCCAAGCGGTAAGAAATGAAAAACTGTTTTTT.

The CDR3 DNA follows: TGTGCCAGCAGTTACAGCAACGACAATGAGCAGTTCTTC. Translation: CASSYSNDNEQFF. The V gene is TRBV6-5, the J gene TRBJ2-1; the D is unclear. The germline CDR1 and CDR2 sequences are MNHEY and SVGAGI. Trimming stripped 2 bases from V and 5 bases from J, with 7 bases between. The CDR3 runs 13 residues.

The V and J genes are TRBV5-1 and TRBJ1-3; 7 bases line up with TRBD1. The V and J ends lost 4 bases and 0 bases, in that order; junction bases with no gene match: 7. From germline, CDR1 is SGHRS and CDR2 YFSETQ. This CDR3 has 16 amino acids. The CDR3, as DNA: TGCGCCAGCAGCCTCGGACAGGAGAGCTCTGGAAACACCATATATTTT. Translation gives CASSLGQESSGNTIYF.

The V gene is TRBV10-2, the J gene TRBJ1-3; possible D gene TRBD1, 6 bases. V dropped 0 bases and J dropped 7 bases, with 10 bases sitting between them. Germline V gives CDR1 WSHSY, CDR2 SAAADI. The CDR3 has 14 amino acids. The CDR3: CASSESWGRNTIYF. The CDR3 DNA is TGCGCCAGCAGTGAGTCCTGGGGGCGGAACACCATATATTTT.

The chain is built from TRBV7-2 and TRBJ2-7; a possible D gene is TRBD2 (5 bases). Germline CDR1 is SGHTA and CDR2 is FQGNSA. With 5 bases removed from V and 5 bases from J, the gap between germline ends came to 7 bases. The CDR3 sequence is 11 residues long. Here the CDR3 DNA reads TGTGCCAGCAGCCCGGGGAACGAGCAGTACTTC. Translation: CASSPGNEQYF.

This clone was counted a few times. The V call is TRBV5-6, the J call TRBJ2-5; 8 nucleotides line up with TRBD1. CDR3 length: 13 amino acids. Trimming took 1 base from V and 5 from J; bases not matched to a gene: 1. Germline CDR1 reads SGHDT; CDR2 reads YYEEEE. This CDR3 is CASSLRTGETQYF. CDR3 DNA sequence: TGTGCCAGCAGCTTGCGGACAGGGGAGACCCAGTACTTC. The full variable domain, its missing parts supplied by reference TRBV5-6 and TRBJ2-5, is DAGVTQSPTHLIKTRGQQVTLRCSPKSGHDTVSWYQQALGQGPQFIFQYYEEEERQRGNFPDRFSGHQFPNYSSELNVNALLLGDSALYLCASSLRTGETQYFGPGTRLLVL.

This sequence joins TRBV6-5 and TRBJ1-2; D possibly corresponds to TRBD1 (6 bases). CDR3 length: 14 residues. Germline V gene lookup returns CDR1 MNHEY and CDR2 SVGAGI. V was trimmed by 3 bases and J by 0 bases, leaving 8 bases between them. In nucleotides, the CDR3 is TGTGCCAGCAGTTATAACAGGGCTAACTATGGCTACACCTTC. The encoded protein is CASSYNRANYGYTF.

The chain carries TRBV10-2 and TRBJ1-3; D is ambiguous. CDR1 and CDR2 from the germline V gene are WSHSY and SAAADI. The CDR3 runs to 15 residues. V gave up 6 bases and J gave up 2 bases, with 14 bases separating them. The CDR3 is CASRASLSTGNTIYF. CDR3 nucleotides: TGCGCCAGCAGAGCCTCTCTTAGTACTGGAAACACCATATATTTT.